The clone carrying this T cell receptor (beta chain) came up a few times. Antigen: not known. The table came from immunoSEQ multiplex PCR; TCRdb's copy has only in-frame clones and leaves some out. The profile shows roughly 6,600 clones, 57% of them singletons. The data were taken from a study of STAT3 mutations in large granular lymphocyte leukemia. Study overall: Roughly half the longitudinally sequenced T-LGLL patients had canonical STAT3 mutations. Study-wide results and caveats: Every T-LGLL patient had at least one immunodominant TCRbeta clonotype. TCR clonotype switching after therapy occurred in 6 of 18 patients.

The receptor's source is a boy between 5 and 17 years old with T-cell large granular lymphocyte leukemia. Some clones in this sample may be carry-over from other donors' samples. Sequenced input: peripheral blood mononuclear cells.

This chain's CDR3 is CASSTRGRETQYF. The CDR3 DNA is TGTGCCAGCAGTACCAGGGGGAGGGAGACCCAGTACTTC. This rearrangement joins TRBV27 to TRBJ2-5; D might be TRBD1 (7 bases). Germline V gene lookup returns CDR1 MNHEY and CDR2 SMNVEV (reference sequence). The CDR3 runs to 13 residues. V lost 5 bases and J lost 5, with 12 bases in between.